The 19 T cell receptor beta chains below come from one sample, sequenced in a study of blood T cell repertoires in COVID-19. The table came from immunoSEQ multiplex PCR; TCRdb's copy has only in-frame clones and leaves some out. The sample has approximately 150,000 clones, approximately 85% seen once. The sequenced sample was peripheral blood. The receptor set was obtained from a man in his 70s with acute or convalescent COVID-19.

V is TRBV29-1 and J is TRBJ2-1, with 9 bases lining up with TRBD2. The V gene end was trimmed by 3 bases and the J gene end by 4 bases; junction bases not matched to a gene: 1. CDR3 length: 13 amino acids. Germline V CDR1 and CDR2: SQVTM, ANQGSEA. In nucleotides, the CDR3 is TGCAGCGTTGAGCTAGCGGGGTACAATGAGCAGTTCTTC. Amino acid sequence: CSVELAGYNEQFF.

The V gene is TRBV6-5, the J gene TRBJ2-5, with 10 bases identical to TRBD1. The junction had 8 bases not matched to a gene; V was cut back by 5 bases and J by 5 bases. The CDR3 extends over 15 amino acids. The germline V gene has CDR1 MNHEY and CDR2 SVGAGI. In DNA form, the CDR3 reads TGTGCCAGCAGTCCCGGGACAGGGGAGGGGGAGACCCAGTACTTC. As protein: CASSPGTGEGETQYF.

The chain's CDR3 is CASSPTGRENIQYF. The CDR3 coding sequence is TGTGCCAGCAGCCCCACAGGGAGAGAAAACATTCAGTACTTC. V usage is TRBV7-3 and J usage is TRBJ2-4; a possible D gene is TRBD1 (6 bases). Between the trimmed V and J ends, which lost 5 bases and 5 bases, there was a span of 13 bases. The CDR3 runs to 14 residues. CDR1 is SGHTA, CDR2 FQGTGA, per germline.

The V and J genes are TRBV7-8 and TRBJ1-1; TRBD1 aligns across 10 bases. V shed 0 bases, J shed 3 bases, and the junction held 19 bases outside the gene matches. The CDR3 is made up of 21 amino acids. Germline V gene sequence: CDR1 SGHVS, CDR2 FQNEAQ. The CDR3 loop reads CASSLAFVRRDRGQLDTEAFF. The CDR3, as DNA: TGTGCCAGCAGCTTAGCGTTTGTACGCCGGGACAGGGGACAGTTGGACACTGAAGCTTTCTTT.

V gene TRBV4-1 combines with J gene TRBJ2-5, with 10 bases identical to TRBD1. Germline CDR1 MGHRA, CDR2 YSYEKL. This CDR3 has 16 amino acids. V dropped 4 bases and J dropped 4; count of bases not matched to a gene: 9. This CDR3 reads CASSPPKGTGAETQYF. Written as DNA, the CDR3 is TGCGCCAGCAGCCCCCCCAAAGGGACAGGGGCAGAGACCCAGTACTTC.

A few counts support this clone. The V call is TRBV5-4, the J call TRBJ2-1; D might be TRBD2 (6 bases). V lost 4 bases and J 5 bases, leaving 16 bases between the germline ends. CDR1 and CDR2 from the germline V gene are SGHNT and YYREEE (reference sequence). The length of the CDR3 is 15 residues. For the CDR3, the DNA is TGTGCCAGCAGCCTACCAGGGACTCACCACAATGAGCAGTTCTTC. As protein: CASSLPGTHHNEQFF.

This chain links TRBV6-6 with TRBJ2-5; perhaps TRBD2 as D (6 bases). V was trimmed by 7 bases and J by 4 bases, leaving 13 bases between them. The CDR3 spans 13 residues. CDR1 is MNHNY, CDR2 SVGAGI, per germline (reference sequence). The CDR3 protein is CASTRLVGETQYF. In nucleotides, the CDR3 is TGTGCCAGCACCAGACTAGTAGGAGAGACCCAGTACTTC.

In DNA, the CDR3 is TGCAGCGTTGCCCCTTCTGCTAATGAAAAACTGTTTTTT. Translated, it gives CSVAPSANEKLFF. The J gene is TRBJ1-4, the V gene TRBV29-1; D unresolved. V was cut by 4 bases and J by 3 bases, with 9 bases left in between. Germline CDR1 reads SQVTM; CDR2 reads ANQGSEA. CDR3 length: 13 residues.

This chain uses TRBV3-1 (or the pseudogene TRBV3-2) with TRBJ1-2; unclear D gene. Germline V lookup: CDR1 LGHDT, CDR2 YNNKEL (reference sequence). The length of the CDR3 is 12 residues. V lost 3 bases and J lost 8, with 10 bases in between. In DNA, the CDR3 is TGTGCCAGCAGCCACCCAGGTAGAGGCTACACCTTC. Its protein is CASSHPGRGYTF.

The rearrangement joins TRBV11-2 to TRBJ1-1; D is perhaps TRBD1 (6 bases). Germline V gene data show CDR1 as SGHAT and CDR2 as FQNNGV. The length of the CDR3 is 17 residues. V was cut by 1 base and J by 1 base, with 16 bases left in between. The CDR3 DNA reads as TGTGCCAGCAGCTTAGTCTTCAGAAGGGGGGGGAACACTGAAGCTTTCTTT. Translated, it gives CASSLVFRRGGNTEAFF.

This clone was recorded once. The gene calls are TRBV7-2 and TRBJ2-1; D gene unclear. Germline V CDR1 and CDR2: SGHTA, FQGNSA. The CDR3 is made up of 16 amino acids. The germline V and J ends were trimmed by 3 bases and 5 bases, with 17 bases remaining between them. The CDR3, as DNA: TGTGCCAGCAGCTTCTTTACTGCCCCTAGTGACAATGAGCAGTTCTTC. This translates into CASSFFTAPSDNEQFF.

Here the CDR3 DNA reads TGTGCCAGCAGTGAATATGGACAGACGGGAAATGAGCAGTTCTTC. The encoded protein is CASSEYGQTGNEQFF. V is TRBV25-1 and J is TRBJ2-1; D might be TRBD1 (6 bases). Trimming shortened V by 0 bases and J by 7 bases, and 13 bases separated the two germline ends. Germline V lookup: CDR1 MGHDK, CDR2 SYGVNS. This CDR3 region has 15 residues.

The rearrangement uses TRBV19 and TRBJ1-2; 8 bases fit TRBD1. Looked up from germline, CDR1 is LNHDA and CDR2 is SQIVND (reference sequence). The CDR3 spans 14 residues. The V and J ends lost 7 bases and 2 bases, in that order; junction bases with no gene match: 6. CDR3 in amino acids: CASNLRQGNYGYTF. The CDR3, as DNA: TGTGCCAGTAATCTGAGACAGGGGAACTATGGCTACACCTTC.

The chain links TRBV5-4 to TRBJ1-2; 8 positions match TRBD1. CDR1 and CDR2 (germline): SGHNT, YYREEE (reference sequence). The CDR3 contains 14 residues. V shed 2 bases, J shed 7 bases, and the junction held 7 bases outside the gene matches. As DNA, the CDR3 is TGTGCCAGCAGCTTTAGGGGACAGGTCTTTGGCTACACCTTC. As protein: CASSFRGQVFGYTF.

This rearrangement joins TRBV19 to TRBJ2-2, with 9 bases identical to TRBD2. The germline V gene encodes CDR1 LNHDA and CDR2 SQIVND (reference sequence). Trimming removed 3 bases from V and 6 bases from J; junction bases left unmatched: 8. There are 16 residues in the CDR3. The CDR3: CASSMGTSRPSGELFF. In DNA form, the CDR3 reads TGTGCCAGTAGTATGGGGACTAGCCGGCCGTCCGGGGAGCTGTTTTTT.

The genes are TRBV28 and TRBJ1-4; D is possibly TRBD1 (5 bases). Trimming took 3 bases from V and 7 from J, leaving 12 bases between them. CDR1 and CDR2 from the germline V gene are MDHEN and SYDVKM. The length of the CDR3 is 14 residues. CDR3 sequence (DNA): TGTGCCAGCAGTTTGGGAGGGCAGGGTGAAAAACTGTTTTTT. Its protein product is CASSLGGQGEKLFF.

This rearrangement joins TRBV28 to TRBJ2-4; TRBD1 agrees at 7 bases. With 7 bases clipped from V and 7 bases from J, the junction kept 7 bases outside the gene matches. The CDR3 length is 13 residues. CDR1 is MDHEN, CDR2 SYDVKM, per germline. The CDR3 DNA reads as TGTGCCAGCAACAGGGGTGGTAACAACATTCAGTACTTC. Protein sequence: CASNRGGNNIQYF.

The chain recombines TRBV28 with TRBJ1-2, with TRBD1 identical over 7 bases. Germline CDR1 and CDR2: MDHEN and SYDVKM. J lost 5 bases, V lost 6 bases, and 9 bases had no gene match. This CDR3 spans 14 amino acids. CDR3 bases: TGTGCCAGCAGGCGACCGGGACAGACATATGGCTACACCTTC. It translates to CASRRPGQTYGYTF.

This chain joins TRBV2 and TRBJ1-2; possible D gene TRBD1, 5 bases. The CDR3 is 15 residues long. V was clipped by 8 bases and J by 4 bases, with 20 bases between them. Germline CDR1 reads SNHLY; CDR2 reads FYNNEI. This CDR3 reads CASRGEVTPFYGYTF. The CDR3 coding sequence is TGTGCCAGCCGGGGGGAAGTTACCCCATTCTATGGCTACACCTTC. Based on the CDR3 plus reference TRBV2 and TRBJ1-2, the full variable domain is EPEVTQTPSHQVTQMGQEVILRCVPISNHLYFYWYRQILGQKVEFLVSFYNNEISEKSEIFDDQFSVERPDGSNFTLKIRSTKLEDSAMYFCASRGEVTPFYGYTFGSGTRLTVV.